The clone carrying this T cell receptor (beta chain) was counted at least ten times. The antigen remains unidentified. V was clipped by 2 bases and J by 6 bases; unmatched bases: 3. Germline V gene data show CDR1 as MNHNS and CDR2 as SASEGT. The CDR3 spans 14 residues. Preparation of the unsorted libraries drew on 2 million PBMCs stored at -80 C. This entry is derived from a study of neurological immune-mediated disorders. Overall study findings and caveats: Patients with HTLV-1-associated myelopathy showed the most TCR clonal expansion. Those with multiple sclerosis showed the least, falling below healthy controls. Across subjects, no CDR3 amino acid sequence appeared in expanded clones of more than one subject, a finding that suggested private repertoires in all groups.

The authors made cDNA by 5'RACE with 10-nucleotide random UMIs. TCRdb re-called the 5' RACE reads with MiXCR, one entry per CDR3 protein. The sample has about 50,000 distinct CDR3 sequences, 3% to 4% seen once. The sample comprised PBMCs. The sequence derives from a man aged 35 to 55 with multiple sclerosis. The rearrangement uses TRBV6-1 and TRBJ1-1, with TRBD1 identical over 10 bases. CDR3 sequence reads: CASSEPGQGPEAFF. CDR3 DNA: TGTGCCAGCAGTGAACCGGGACAGGGGCCTGAAGCTTTCTTT.